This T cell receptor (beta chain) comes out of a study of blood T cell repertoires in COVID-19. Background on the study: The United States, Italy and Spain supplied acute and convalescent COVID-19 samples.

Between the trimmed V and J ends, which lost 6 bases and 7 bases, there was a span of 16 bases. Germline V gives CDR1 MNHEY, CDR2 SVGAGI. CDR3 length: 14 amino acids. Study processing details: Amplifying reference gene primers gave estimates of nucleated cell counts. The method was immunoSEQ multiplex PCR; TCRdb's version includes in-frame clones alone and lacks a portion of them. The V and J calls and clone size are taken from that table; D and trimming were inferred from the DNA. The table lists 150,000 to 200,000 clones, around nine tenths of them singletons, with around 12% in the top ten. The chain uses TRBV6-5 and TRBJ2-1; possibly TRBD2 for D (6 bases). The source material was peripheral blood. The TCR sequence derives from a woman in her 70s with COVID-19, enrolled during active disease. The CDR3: CASRGGGPGNEQFF. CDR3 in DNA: TGTGCCAGCAGAGGCGGAGGGCCGGGTAATGAGCAGTTCTTC.